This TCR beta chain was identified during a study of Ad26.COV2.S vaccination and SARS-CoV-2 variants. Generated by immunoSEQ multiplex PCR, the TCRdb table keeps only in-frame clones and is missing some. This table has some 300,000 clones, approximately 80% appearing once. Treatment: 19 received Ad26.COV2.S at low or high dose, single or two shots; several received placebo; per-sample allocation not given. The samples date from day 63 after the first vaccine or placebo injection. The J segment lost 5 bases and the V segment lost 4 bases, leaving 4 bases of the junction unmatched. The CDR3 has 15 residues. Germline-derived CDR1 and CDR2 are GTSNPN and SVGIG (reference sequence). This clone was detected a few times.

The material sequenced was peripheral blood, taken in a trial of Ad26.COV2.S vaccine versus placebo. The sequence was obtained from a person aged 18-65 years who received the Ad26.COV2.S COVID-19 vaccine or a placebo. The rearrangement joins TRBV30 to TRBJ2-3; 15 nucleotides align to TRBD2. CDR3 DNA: TGTGCCTGGATGGGACTAGCGGGGGGCGGAGATACGCAGTATTTT. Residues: CAWMGLAGGGDTQYF. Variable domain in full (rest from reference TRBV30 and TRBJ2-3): SQTIHQWPATLVQPVGSPLSLECTVEGTSNPNLYWYRQAAGRGLQLLFYSVGIGQISSEVPQNLSASRPQDRQFILSSKKLLLSDSGFYLCAWMGLAGGGDTQYFGPGTRLTVL.